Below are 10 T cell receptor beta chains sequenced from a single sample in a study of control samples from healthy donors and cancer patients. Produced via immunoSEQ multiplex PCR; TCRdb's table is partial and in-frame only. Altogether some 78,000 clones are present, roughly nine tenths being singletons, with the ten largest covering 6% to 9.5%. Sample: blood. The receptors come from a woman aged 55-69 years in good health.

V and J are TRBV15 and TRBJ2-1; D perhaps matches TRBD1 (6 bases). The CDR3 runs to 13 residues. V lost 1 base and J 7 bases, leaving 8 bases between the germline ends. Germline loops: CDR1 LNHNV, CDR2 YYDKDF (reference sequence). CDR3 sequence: CATSRAGANEQFF. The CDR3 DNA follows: TGTGCCACCAGCAGAGCAGGGGCAAATGAGCAGTTCTTC. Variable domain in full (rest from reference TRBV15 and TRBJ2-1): DAMVIQNPRYQVTQFGKPVTLSCSQTLNHNVMYWYQQKSSQAPKLLFHYYDKDFNNEADTPDNFQSRRPNTSFCFLDIRSPGLGDTAMYLCATSRAGANEQFFGPGTRLTVL.

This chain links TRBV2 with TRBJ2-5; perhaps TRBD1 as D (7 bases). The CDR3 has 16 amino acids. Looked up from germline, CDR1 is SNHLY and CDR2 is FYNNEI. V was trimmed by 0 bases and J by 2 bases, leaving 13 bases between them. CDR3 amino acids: CASSEAQGGGQETQYF. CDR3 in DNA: TGTGCCAGCAGTGAAGCGCAGGGGGGTGGGCAAGAGACCCAGTACTTC.

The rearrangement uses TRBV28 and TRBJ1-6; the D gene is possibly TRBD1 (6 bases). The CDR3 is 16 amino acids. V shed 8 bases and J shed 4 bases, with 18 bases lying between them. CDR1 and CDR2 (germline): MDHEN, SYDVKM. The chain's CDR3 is CASRRPTGTYNSPLHF. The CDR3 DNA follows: TGTGCCAGCCGCCGCCCCACAGGGACTTATAATTCACCCCTCCACTTT.

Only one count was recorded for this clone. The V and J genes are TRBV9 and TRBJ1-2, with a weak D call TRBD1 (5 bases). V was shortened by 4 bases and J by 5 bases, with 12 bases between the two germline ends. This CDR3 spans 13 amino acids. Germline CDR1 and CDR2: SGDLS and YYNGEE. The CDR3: CASSFGGEYGYTF. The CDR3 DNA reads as TGTGCCAGCAGCTTTGGGGGGGAGTATGGCTACACCTTC.

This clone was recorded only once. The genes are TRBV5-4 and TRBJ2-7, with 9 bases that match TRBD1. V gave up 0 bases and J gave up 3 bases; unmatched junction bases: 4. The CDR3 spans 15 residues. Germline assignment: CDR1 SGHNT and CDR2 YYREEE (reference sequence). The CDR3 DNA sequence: TGTGCCAGCAGCTTGGCCGTGGGACAGGGCTACGAGCAGTACTTC. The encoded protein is CASSLAVGQGYEQYF.

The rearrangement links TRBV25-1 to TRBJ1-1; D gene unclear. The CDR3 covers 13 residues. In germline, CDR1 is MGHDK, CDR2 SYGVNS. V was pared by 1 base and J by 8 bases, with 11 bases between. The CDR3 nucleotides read TGTGCCAGCAGTGAATTCGGTGCGGCCGAAGCTTTCTTT. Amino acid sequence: CASSEFGAAEAFF.

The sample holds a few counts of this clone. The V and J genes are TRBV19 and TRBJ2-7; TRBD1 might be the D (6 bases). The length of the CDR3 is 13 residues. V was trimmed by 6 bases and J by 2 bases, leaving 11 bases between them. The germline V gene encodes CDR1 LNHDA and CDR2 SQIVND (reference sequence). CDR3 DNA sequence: TGTGCCAGTAGCCAACAGGGTACCTACGAGCAGTACTTC. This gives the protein CASSQQGTYEQYF.

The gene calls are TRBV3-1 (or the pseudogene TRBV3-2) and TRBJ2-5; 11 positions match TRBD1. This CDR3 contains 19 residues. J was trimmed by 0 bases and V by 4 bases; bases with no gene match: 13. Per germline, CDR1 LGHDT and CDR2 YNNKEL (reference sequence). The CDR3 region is CASSPPRTGGTEYQETQYF. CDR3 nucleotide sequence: TGTGCCAGCAGCCCCCCACGGACAGGGGGCACCGAGTACCAAGAGACCCAGTACTTC.

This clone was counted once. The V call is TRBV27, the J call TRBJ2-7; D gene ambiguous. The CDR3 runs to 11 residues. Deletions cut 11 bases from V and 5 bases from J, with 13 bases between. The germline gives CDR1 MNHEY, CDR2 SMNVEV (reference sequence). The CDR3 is CACTTRHEQYF. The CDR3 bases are TGTGCCTGCACAACACGGCACGAGCAGTACTTC.

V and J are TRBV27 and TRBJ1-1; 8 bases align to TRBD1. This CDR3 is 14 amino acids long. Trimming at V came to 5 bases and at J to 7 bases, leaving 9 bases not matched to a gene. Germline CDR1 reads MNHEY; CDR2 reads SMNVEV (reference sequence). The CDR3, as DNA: TGTGCCAGCAGTAAAATCAGGGGGCTGGATGAAGCTTTCTTT. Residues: CASSKIRGLDEAFF.